The sequence of this TCR beta chain was determined in a study of regulatory T cells in long-lasting Graves disease. Specified time point: newly diagnosed GD, antithyroid drugs for less than 3 months. The TCR library was prepared using RNA isolated from PBMCs. This clonotype showed up many times. Building the TCR beta libraries relied on iRepertoire HTBI primers, and CDR3 regions underwent Arm-PCR. TCRdb recomputed calls from the multiplex PCR reads with MiXCR, one row per CDR3 protein. This sample has about 540,000 distinct CDR3 sequences, with 13% found just once. The same sample was also used in a study of T cells in Graves' hyperthyroidism and ophthalmopathy. That report notes: The study enrolled patients aged 18 to 65 with newly diagnosed hyperthyroidism of under 2 months' duration.

The clonotype originates from a young man with Graves disease. This specimen consisted of peripheral blood mononuclear cells (PBMCs), obtained at new diagnosis, from a patient treated with antithyroid drugs.

CDR3 loop: CSLPPGGAGETQYF. CDR3 nucleotide sequence: TGCAGCCTACCCCCGGGGGGGGCCGGGGAGACCCAGTACTTC. The chain combines TRBV20-1 with TRBJ2-5, with 8 bases lining up with TRBD2. This CDR3 is built from 14 residues. CDR1 and CDR2 (germline): DFQATT, SNEGSKA (reference sequence).